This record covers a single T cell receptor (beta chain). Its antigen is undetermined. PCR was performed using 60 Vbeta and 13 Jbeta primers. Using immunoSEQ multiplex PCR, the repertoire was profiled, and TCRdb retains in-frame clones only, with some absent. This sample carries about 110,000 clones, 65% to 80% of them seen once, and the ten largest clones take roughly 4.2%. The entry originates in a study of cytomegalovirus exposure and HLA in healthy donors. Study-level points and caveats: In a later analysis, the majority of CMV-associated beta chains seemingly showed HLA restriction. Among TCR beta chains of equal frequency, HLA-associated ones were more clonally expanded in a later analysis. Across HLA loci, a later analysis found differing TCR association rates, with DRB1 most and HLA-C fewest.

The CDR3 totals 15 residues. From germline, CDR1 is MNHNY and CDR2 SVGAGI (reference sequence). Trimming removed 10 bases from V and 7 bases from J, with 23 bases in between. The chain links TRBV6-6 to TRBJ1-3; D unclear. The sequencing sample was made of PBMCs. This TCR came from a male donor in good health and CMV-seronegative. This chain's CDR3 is CATQTDTLLKNTIYF. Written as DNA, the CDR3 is TGTGCCACCCAAACCGACACCCTCCTTAAGAACACCATATATTTT.